This T cell receptor (beta chain) was sequenced during a study of shared clonotypes between healthy human individuals. On the study more broadly: Plates per donor: three CD4 naive, three CD4 memory, two CD8 naive, one CD8 memory.

Trimming pared 5 bases from V and 8 bases from J, leaving 20 bases between. The CDR3 covers 16 residues. CDR1 and CDR2 (germline): SGHKS, YYEKEE (reference sequence). Replicate sorted-subset PCRs were loaded with approximately 190 ng DNA, 30,000 to 35,000 T cell genomes. The method was immunoSEQ multiplex PCR; TCRdb's version includes in-frame clones alone and lacks a portion of them. The data show 2 million to 2.5 million clones, 90% to 96% seen once. The donors, healthy adults who were HIV-negative, had experienced no recent acute infections or vaccinations. Sequencing was carried out using naive CD4+ T cells sorted from blood. Subset reported: CD45RA+ positively selected. The clonotype originates from a man younger than 35 in good health. V gene TRBV5-5 combines with J gene TRBJ1-6; D possibly corresponds to TRBD1 (6 bases). The CDR3 coding sequence is TGTGCCAGCAGTCCTACTGTATCAGGGGCCCATTCACCCCTCCACTTT. Amino acids: CASSPTVSGAHSPLHF.